One sample yielded the 28 T cell receptor beta chains listed below, sequenced in a study of metastatic and nonmetastatic thyroid tumors. Patients had received no treatment of any kind before thyroid surgery. TCRdb re-analyzed the PCR reads using MiXCR. Among roughly 9,900 clones listed, about 26% were seen once. Sequenced input: tumor tissue. The receptor source for this set is a male donor with papillary thyroid cancer or a benign thyroid nodule (not recorded which). Some clones in this sample may be carry-over from other donors' samples.

This clone was counted many times. The sample has other DNA sequences that encode this CDR3 too. The J gene is TRBJ2-4, the V gene TRBV5-1; 10 nucleotides agree with TRBD1. Unmatched junction bases numbered 6, after V lost 5 bases and J lost 7 bases. The CDR3 totals 14 residues. Germline V CDR1 and CDR2: SGHRS, YFSETQ. CDR3 nucleotide sequence: TGCGCCAGCAGACCCGGGACAGGGGAGAACATTCAGTACTTC. It codes for CASRPGTGENIQYF.

This clone was found many times. The V gene is TRBV5-6, the J gene TRBJ1-6, with D perhaps TRBD1 (6 bases). Germline V gene data show CDR1 as SGHDT and CDR2 as YYEEEE. The CDR3 sequence is 15 residues long. V was cut by 0 bases and J by 10 bases, with 14 bases left in between. CDR3 sequence: CASSLAAGVDSPLHF. The CDR3 DNA follows: TGTGCCAGCAGCTTGGCGGCAGGGGTTGACTCACCCCTCCACTTT.

This clone ranks as medium-sized. The chain uses TRBV6-1 and TRBJ2-3, with D possibly matching TRBD1 (5 bases). The CDR3 is 15 amino acids. Germline lookup yields CDR1 MNHNS and CDR2 SASEGT. V was trimmed by 6 bases and J by 0 bases, leaving 13 bases between them. This CDR3 reads CASSPGALSTDTQYF. The CDR3 DNA reads TGTGCCAGCAGCCCTGGGGCATTAAGCACAGATACGCAGTATTTT.

The chain couples TRBV4-1 to TRBJ2-3, with no clear D. With 1 base removed from V and 1 base from J, the gap between germline ends came to 9 bases. Looked up from germline, CDR1 is MGHRA and CDR2 is YSYEKL. The CDR3 is made up of 15 amino acids. For the CDR3, the DNA is TGCGCCAGCAGCCAAGTCGGCAGCCGCACAGATACGCAGTATTTT. Encoded protein: CASSQVGSRTDTQYF.

As to this clone: This may stem from a read error, because a much larger clone lies one nucleotide away. The sample has other DNA sequences that encode this CDR3 too. J is TRBJ2-3 and V is TRBV5-6, with D maybe TRBD2 (5 bases). The CDR3 runs 16 residues. From germline, CDR1 is SGHDT and CDR2 YYEEEE. The CDR3 nucleotides read TGTGCTAGCACTACGCTTTGGGAGACTAGCACAGATACGCAGTATTTT. This encodes CASTTLWETSTDTQYF.

This clone was counted ten times or more. This sequence joins TRBV20-1 and TRBJ1-1; D perhaps matches TRBD1 (5 bases). Germline V gene sequence: CDR1 DFQATT, CDR2 SNEGSKA (reference sequence). The CDR3 sequence is 14 residues long. The germline V and J ends were trimmed by 0 bases and 1 base, with 9 bases remaining between them. CDR3 residues: CSAREGVSNTEAFF. The CDR3 nucleotides read TGCAGTGCTAGAGAAGGGGTTTCGAACACTGAAGCTTTCTTT.

The CDR3 spells CASSSTPYEQYF. CDR3 nucleotide sequence: TGTGCCAGCAGCTCGACGCCATACGAGCAGTACTTC. This chain joins TRBV4-2 and TRBJ2-7; no clear D gene. The germline V and J ends were trimmed by 5 bases and 4 bases, with 9 bases remaining between them. The CDR3 loop spans 12 amino acids. Germline assignment: CDR1 LGHNA and CDR2 YNFKEQ.

In its sample, this clone was seen a few times. Relative to the germline gene, one junction end is altered; a read error may explain this. This rearrangement joins TRBV19 to TRBJ1-1; D may be TRBD1 (6 bases). Germline V gene sequence: CDR1 LNHDA, CDR2 SQIVND (reference sequence). The CDR3 loop spans 17 amino acids. CDR3 nucleotide sequence: TGTGCCAGAAGTATACGGGCAAGGGGGACCATGAACACTGAAGCTTTCTTC. Amino acid sequence: CARSIRARGTMNTEAFF.

A note on this clone: A single base separates this from a much larger clone, so it may be a read error. Other DNA variants within this sample encode the same CDR3. The V gene is TRBV28, the J gene TRBJ2-5; 7 nucleotides line up with TRBD2. V was pared by 10 bases and J by 3 bases, with 11 bases of the junction left unmatched. CDR3 size: 14 residues. The germline V gene has CDR1 MDHEN and CDR2 SYDVKM. CDR3 protein: CATRAASGKETQYF. DNA of the CDR3: TGTGCCACCCGCGCGGCTAGCGGTAAAGAGACCCAGTACTTC.

This chain joins TRBV28 and TRBJ2-5, with TRBD2 identical over 10 bases. This CDR3 is 16 amino acids long. Germline assignment: CDR1 MDHEN and CDR2 SYDVKM. V gave up 5 bases and J gave up 7 bases; unmatched junction bases: 13. The CDR3 DNA reads TGTGCCAGCAGTCCGGGACTAGCGAAAGGTTCAGGGACCCAGTACTTC. Protein sequence: CASSPGLAKGSGTQYF.

In its sample, this clone is medium-sized. The V gene is TRBV13, the J gene TRBJ1-6; TRBD1 might be the D (6 bases). The CDR3 runs 12 residues. V was shortened by 3 bases and J by 10 bases, with 7 bases between the two germline ends. Per germline, CDR1 PRHDT and CDR2 FYEKMQ (reference sequence). The CDR3 DNA is TGTGCCAGCAGCTTTCAGGGGTCACCCCTCCACTTT. Protein sequence: CASSFQGSPLHF.

This clone was detected many times. V gene TRBV27 combines with J gene TRBJ2-5, with TRBD2 identical over 12 bases. The CDR3 consists of 16 residues. The V and J ends lost 4 bases and 5 bases, in that order; junction bases with no gene match: 8. CDR1 is MNHEY and CDR2 is SMNVEV in the germline V gene (reference sequence). For the CDR3, the DNA is TGTGCCAGCAGTTCCTGGACTAGCGGGGCGGGGGAGACCCAGTACTTC. Protein sequence: CASSSWTSGAGETQYF.

In regard to this clone: Germline is not matched at one junction end, which may reflect a read error. This chain uses TRBV7-2 with TRBJ2-1; no firm D call. This CDR3 spans 13 amino acids. The germline V gene has CDR1 SGHTA and CDR2 FQGNSA. The CDR3 here is CASSLASGNEHFF. CDR3 coding DNA: TGTGCCAGCAGCTTAGCCTCGGGCAATGAGCATTTCTTC.

The rearrangement links TRBV7-2 to TRBJ2-7; D might be TRBD1 (6 bases). Germline-derived CDR1 and CDR2 are SGHTA and FQGNSA. The germline V and J ends were trimmed by 8 bases and 2 bases, with 16 bases remaining between them. The CDR3 sequence is 14 residues long. The CDR3 nucleotides are TGTGCCAGCCGCCCCCCGGACAGAGCCTACGAGCAGTACTTC. It is translated as CASRPPDRAYEQYF.

The rearrangement links TRBV30 to TRBJ1-4; maybe TRBD1 (5 bases). The CDR3 runs 15 residues. In germline, CDR1 is GTSNPN, CDR2 SVGIG (reference sequence). V gave up 4 bases and J gave up 2 bases, with 14 bases separating them. The DNA for the CDR3 is TGTGCCTGGAATACCCGGGACTACACTAATGAAAAACTGTTTTTT. Translating gives CAWNTRDYTNEKLFF. The whole variable domain, filled in from reference TRBV30 and TRBJ1-4, reads SQTIHQWPATLVQPVGSPLSLECTVEGTSNPNLYWYRQAAGRGLQLLFYSVGIGQISSEVPQNLSASRPQDRQFILSSKKLLLSDSGFYLCAWNTRDYTNEKLFFGSGTQLSVL.

This clone was recorded at least ten times. This clone may be a read error of a much larger clone one base away. The same CDR3 can be traced to other DNA sequences in this sample. V usage is TRBV19 and J usage is TRBJ1-1; possible D gene TRBD1, 5 bases. Germline CDR1 reads LNHDA; CDR2 reads SQIVND (reference sequence). CDR3 length: 13 amino acids. This CDR3 is CASSEGRNTEAFF. The CDR3 region has the DNA TGTGCCAGTAGTGAGGGACGGAACACCGAAGCTTTCTTT.

This clone has ten or more counts. The chain combines TRBV28 with TRBJ1-1; 8 bases are a match to TRBD1. This CDR3 is built from 14 residues. Trimming removed 6 bases from V and 4 bases from J; junction bases left unmatched: 7. The germline gives CDR1 MDHEN, CDR2 SYDVKM. The DNA for the CDR3 is TGTGCCAGCAGGTCAGGGGGCGCGTCCACTGAAGCTTTCTTT. Its protein product is CASRSGGASTEAFF.

Ten or more counts support this clone. The V and J genes are TRBV5-4 and TRBJ2-7; D is uncertain. This CDR3 region has 12 residues. V lost 10 bases and J lost 3, with 14 bases in between. Germline V gene data show CDR1 as SGHNT and CDR2 as YYREEE (reference sequence). As DNA, the CDR3 is TGTGCCCGCCGAGCAGCTTACTACGAGCAGTACGTC. Its translation is CARRAAYYEQYV.

The rearrangement joins TRBV5-1 to TRBJ2-3, with D unclear. The CDR3 consists of 14 residues. V lost 3 bases to trimming and J lost 4 bases, with 12 bases between them. Germline CDR1 reads SGHRS; CDR2 reads YFSETQ. CDR3 nucleotide sequence: TGCGCCAGCAGCTCGAGACAATCAGCAGATACGCAGTATTTT. Encoded protein: CASSSRQSADTQYF.

This clone is termed large (0.1 to 1%). The genes are TRBV6-1 and TRBJ1-2; D is perhaps TRBD1 (5 bases). The CDR3 spans 15 residues. Germline-derived CDR1 and CDR2 are MNHNS and SASEGT. V lost 6 bases to trimming and J lost 2 bases, with 16 bases between them. The CDR3 loop reads CASSPSGGSNYGYTF. For the CDR3, the DNA is TGTGCCAGCAGCCCCTCGGGGGGGTCCAACTATGGCTACACCTTC.

J is TRBJ2-3 and V is TRBV11-1, with 9 bases that match TRBD2. V dropped 4 bases and J dropped 4; count of bases not matched to a gene: 12. Germline CDR1 and CDR2: SGHAT and FQDESV (reference sequence). The CDR3 is made up of 17 amino acids. The chain's CDR3 is CASSSRWLAGASDTQYF. As DNA, the CDR3 is TGTGCCAGCAGCTCCCGATGGTTAGCGGGAGCCTCAGATACGCAGTATTTT.

This clone has just a few counts. The germline gene is not matched at one end of the junction; a read error may be the cause. This chain connects TRBV2 to TRBJ1-1; D perhaps matches TRBD1 (6 bases). CDR1 and CDR2 (germline): SNHLY, FYNNEI. The length of the CDR3 is 15 residues. The CDR3 DNA sequence: TGCGCCAGCAGTGAAATGTGGCCAGGGGCTACTGAAGCTTTCTTT. Residues: CASSEMWPGATEAFF.

The chain uses TRBV4-1 and TRBJ2-5; 13 bases are shared with TRBD2. Trimming at V came to 1 base and at J to 3 bases, leaving 5 bases not matched to a gene. This CDR3 comprises 17 residues. CDR1 MGHRA and CDR2 YSYEKL come from the germline V gene. CDR3 nucleotides: TGCGCCAGCAGCCAAGTGGGGACTAGCGGGGCAAAAGAGACCCAGTACTTC. It yields the protein CASSQVGTSGAKETQYF.

This clone is medium-sized in the sample. V and J are TRBV19 and TRBJ2-2; maybe TRBD1 (5 bases). This CDR3 has 16 residues. V lost 7 bases to trimming and J lost 4 bases, with 19 bases between them. Per germline, CDR1 LNHDA and CDR2 SQIVND (reference sequence). The CDR3 DNA is TGTGCCAGTACCCAGGGTCTCTATAGAGGCACCGGGGAGCTGTTTTTT. Protein product: CASTQGLYRGTGELFF.

This clone turned up a few times. The chain has TRBV27 and TRBJ1-1; 8 nucleotides line up with TRBD1. Losses at the gene ends were 6 bases for V and 2 bases for J; bases not matched to a gene: 8. This CDR3 is 15 amino acids long. Germline V gene sequence: CDR1 MNHEY, CDR2 SMNVEV (reference sequence). The CDR3 here is CASRKTDRANTEAFF. CDR3 nucleotide sequence: TGTGCCAGCAGAAAAACGGACAGGGCTAACACTGAAGCTTTCTTT.

Notes on this clone: The junction does not match germline at one end; this may be a read error. The gene calls are TRBV20-1 and TRBJ2-7; 8 bases map to TRBD1. Germline CDR1 reads DFQATT; CDR2 reads SNEGSKA (reference sequence). The CDR3 runs 15 residues. The CDR3 reads CSARDTGGVGYEHYF. The CDR3 DNA reads TGCAGTGCTAGAGATACAGGGGGAGTAGGTTACGAGCATTACTTC.

This clone was observed at least ten times. The V and J genes are TRBV3-1 and TRBJ2-5, with 7 bases matching TRBD2. CDR3 length: 15 amino acids. After removal of 3 bases from V and 1 base from J, the junction contained 5 bases not matched to a gene. Germline loops: CDR1 LGHDT, CDR2 YNNKEL (reference sequence). CDR3 sequence reads: CASSHGLAVQETQYF. The CDR3 coding sequence is TGTGCCAGCAGCCATGGTCTAGCGGTCCAAGAGACCCAGTACTTC.

Many counts were recorded for this clone. V usage is TRBV13 and J usage is TRBJ2-1; perhaps TRBD2 as D (6 bases). Germline CDR1 PRHDT, CDR2 FYEKMQ (reference sequence). V lost 3 bases to trimming and J lost 9 bases, with 12 bases between them. The CDR3 loop spans 13 amino acids. In DNA, the CDR3 is TGTGCCAGCAGCTTGGCGGGACGAGGTGAGCAGTTCTTC. Amino acids: CASSLAGRGEQFF.